The 11 T cell receptor beta chains below all came from one sample that was sequenced in a study of blood T cells in healthy people across ages. Using a J-beta primer mix together with a sample-barcoded 5' primer, a second PCR was run for roughly 7 to 11 cycles. From the 5' RACE reads, TCRdb called clonotypes with MiXCR, one entry per CDR3 protein. The top ten clones hold approximately 15% of a sample with 550,000 to 800,000 distinct CDR3 sequences, 32% of them seen once. Sequencing used blood. Receptors originate from an elderly woman in good health.

V usage is TRBV18 and J usage is TRBJ1-2; D is unresolved. The CDR3 sequence is 11 residues long. V dropped 2 bases and J dropped 6 bases, with 4 bases sitting between them. Per germline, CDR1 KGHSH and CDR2 LQKENI. The CDR3 spells CASSPGNGYTF. CDR3 nucleotide sequence: TGTGCCAGCTCACCAGGGAATGGCTACACCTTC.

The chain uses TRBV30 and TRBJ1-2, with unresolved D. CDR1 and CDR2 (germline): GTSNPN, SVGIG (reference sequence). V gave up 2 bases and J gave up 2 bases, with 12 bases separating them. The CDR3 loop spans 14 amino acids. The CDR3 DNA is TGTGCCTGGAGTCGGGCTCTGGGAAACTATGGCTACACCTTC. Its protein is CAWSRALGNYGYTF.

The chain joins TRBV20-1 to TRBJ2-1, with TRBD2 matching 10 bases. Germline CDR1 and CDR2: DFQATT and SNEGSKA (reference sequence). V was clipped by 6 bases and J by 5 bases; unmatched bases: 7. The CDR3 is made up of 14 amino acids. The CDR3 sequence is CSAPSGRGHNEQFF. CDR3 DNA: TGCAGTGCCCCCAGCGGGAGGGGGCACAATGAGCAGTTCTTC.

Turning to this clonotype: Possible read error: a much larger clone is one base away. The chain is built from TRBV6-4 and TRBJ2-7; unclear D gene. V was cut by 6 bases and J by 7 bases, with 16 bases left in between. Germline CDR1 is MRHNA and CDR2 is SNTAGT. This CDR3 region has 13 residues. The CDR3 sequence is CASRLGPHNEQYF. The CDR3 DNA is TGTGCCAGCAGGCTCGGGCCCCACAATGAGCAGTACTTC.

This clonotype was seen a few times. The rearrangement uses TRBV7-6 and TRBJ2-7; either TRBD1 or TRBD2 may fit D (6 bases each). V lost 5 bases to trimming and J lost 0 bases, with 14 bases between them. The CDR3 has 15 amino acids. Germline V gene lookup returns CDR1 SGHVS and CDR2 FNYEAQ. CDR3 in DNA: TGTGCCAGCAGCCCCCGAGGGGGGAGCTCCTACGAGCAGTACTTC. Translated: CASSPRGGSSYEQYF.

The sample holds many counts of this clonotype. This sequence joins TRBV7-2 and TRBJ1-1, with unresolved D. CDR3 length: 14 residues. Germline assignment: CDR1 SGHTA and CDR2 FQGNSA. V lost 1 base and J lost 3, with 9 bases in between. CDR3 protein: CASSLVRQDTEAFF. In DNA, the CDR3 is TGTGCCAGCAGCTTAGTTAGGCAGGACACTGAAGCTTTCTTT.

The gene calls are TRBV5-4 and TRBJ2-3, with a possible D match to TRBD1 (5 bases). V was shortened by 0 bases and J by 4 bases, with 9 bases between the two germline ends. The CDR3 consists of 14 residues. Germline V lookup: CDR1 SGHNT, CDR2 YYREEE (reference sequence). The DNA of the CDR3 is TGTGCCAGCAGCTTGGGGGGCAGGGCAGATACGCAGTATTTT. It is translated as CASSLGGRADTQYF.

Comments on this clonotype: A read error is possible here, since a much larger clone lies one base away. This chain connects TRBV7-9 to TRBJ2-5; D remains unclear. The germline gives CDR1 SEHNR, CDR2 FQNEAQ (reference sequence). The CDR3 is made up of 14 amino acids. Trimming took 5 bases from V and 9 from J, leaving 19 bases between them. The CDR3 sequence: CASSVGIGLSAQYF. DNA of the CDR3: TGTGCCAGCAGCGTAGGGATAGGCCTTTCGGCCCAGTACTTC.

This clonotype was seen at least ten times. This sequence joins TRBV10-3 and TRBJ2-1; 16 bases are a match to TRBD2. V lost 4 bases to trimming and J lost 8 bases; unmatched junction nucleotides: 2. The CDR3 consists of 15 residues. Germline values: CDR1 ENHRY, CDR2 SYGVKD. CDR3 residues: CAISAGTSGGDEQFF. DNA for the CDR3: TGTGCCATCAGTGCCGGGACTAGCGGGGGGGATGAGCAGTTCTTC.

The V and J genes are TRBV20-1 and TRBJ1-1; TRBD1 matches at 9 bases. Germline V gene data show CDR1 as DFQATT and CDR2 as SNEGSKA (reference sequence). V lost 0 bases and J lost 3; bases outside the gene matches: 2. This CDR3 is 14 amino acids long. In DNA form, the CDR3 reads TGCAGTGCTAGAGAGGGACAGGGTCACACTGAAGCTTTCTTT. Its protein product is CSAREGQGHTEAFF.

The chain couples TRBV29-1 to TRBJ1-3; no clear D. Germline V gene data show CDR1 as SQVTM and CDR2 as ANQGSEA. There are 14 residues in the CDR3. V was clipped by 4 bases and J by 0 bases, with 10 bases between them. CDR3 coding DNA: TGCAGCGTTGTGGAGGGCAGCTCTGGAAACACCATATATTTT. Protein sequence: CSVVEGSSGNTIYF.